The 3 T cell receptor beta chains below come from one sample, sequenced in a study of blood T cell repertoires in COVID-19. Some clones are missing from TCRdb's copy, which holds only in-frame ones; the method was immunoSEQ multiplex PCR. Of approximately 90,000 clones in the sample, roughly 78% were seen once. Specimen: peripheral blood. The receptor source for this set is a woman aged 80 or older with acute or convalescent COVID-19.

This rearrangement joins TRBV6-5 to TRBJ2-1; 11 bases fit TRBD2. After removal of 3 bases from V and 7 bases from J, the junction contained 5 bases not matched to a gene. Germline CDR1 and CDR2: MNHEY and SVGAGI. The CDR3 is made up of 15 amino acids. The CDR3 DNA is TGTGCCAGCAGTTATGGGACTAGCGGAGCGAATGAGCAGTTCTTC. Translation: CASSYGTSGANEQFF.

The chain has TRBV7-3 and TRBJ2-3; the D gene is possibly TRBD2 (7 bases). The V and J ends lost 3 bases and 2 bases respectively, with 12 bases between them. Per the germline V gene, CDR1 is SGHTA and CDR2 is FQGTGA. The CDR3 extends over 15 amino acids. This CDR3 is CASSFRGAPTDTQYF. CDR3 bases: TGTGCCAGCAGCTTTCGGGGGGCTCCCACAGATACGCAGTATTTT. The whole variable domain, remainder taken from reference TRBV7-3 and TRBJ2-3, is GAGVSQTPSNKVTEKGKYVELRCDPISGHTALYWYRQSLGQGPEFLIYFQGTGAADDSGLPNDRFFAVRPEGSVSTLKIQRTERGDSAVYLCASSFRGAPTDTQYFGPGTRLTVL.

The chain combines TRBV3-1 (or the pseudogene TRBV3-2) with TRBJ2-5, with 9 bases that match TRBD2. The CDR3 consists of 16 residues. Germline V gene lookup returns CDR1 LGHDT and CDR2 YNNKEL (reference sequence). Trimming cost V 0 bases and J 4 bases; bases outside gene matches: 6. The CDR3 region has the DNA TGTGCCAGCAGCCAAGAGGGGCGGGGGGGCCGAGAGACCCAGTACTTC. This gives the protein CASSQEGRGGRETQYF.